These T cell receptor beta chains were read from a single sample in a study of T cell repertoires in cytomegalovirus infection. TCRdb reprocessed the reads with MiXCR, giving one entry per CDR3 protein. The sample consists of approximately 1,000,000 distinct CDR3 sequences, around 30% of them appearing once. These receptors' antigens are unknown. Material: cultured CD8+ T cells from PBMCs, obtained from culture after CMV antigen stimulation. The receptors stem from a human donor in good health (CMV status not recorded). Some clones in this sample may be carry-over from other donors' samples. Each CDR3 is given with its conserved first and last residue. Fields, in order: J gene, D gene, clone size, V gene, CDR3 length, CDR3 DNA, CDR3 protein. A D gene is named only where the DNA matches it firmly. Rows may omit the clone size; those that give it use once, few, many or a size class.

j_gene: TRBJ2-5; d_gene: TRBD1; abundance: .; v_gene: TRBV12-3/TRBV12-4; len: 13; CDR3nt: TGTGCCAGCAGAACCGGGACAGAAGAGACCCAGTACTTC; CDR3aa: CASRTGTEETQYF
j_gene: TRBJ2-3; d_gene: TRBD1; abundance: .; v_gene: TRBV6-2/TRBV6-3; len: 18; CDR3nt: TGTGCCAGCAGTTACGAGGTCAAAGGGGGCATCCGAGCAGATACGCAGTATTTT; CDR3aa: CASSYEVKGGIRADTQYF
j_gene: TRBJ2-7; d_gene: .; abundance: .; v_gene: TRBV12-3/TRBV12-4; len: 16; CDR3nt: TGTGCCAGCAGTTTAGGTATTTTGGGGAGCCTGTACGAGCAGTACTTC; CDR3aa: CASSLGILGSLYEQYF
j_gene: TRBJ1-1; d_gene: TRBD1; abundance: few; v_gene: TRBV7-9; len: 17; CDR3nt: TGTGCCAGCAGCCCCCCCCTCGGGACAGTCATGAACACTGAAGCTTTCTTT; CDR3aa: CASSPPLGTVMNTEAFF
j_gene: TRBJ2-1; d_gene: TRBD2; abundance: medium-sized; v_gene: TRBV4-3; len: 16; CDR3nt: TGCGCCAGCAGCCAAGATTTTAGCGGGGGCTACAATGAGCAGTTCTTC; CDR3aa: CASSQDFSGGYNEQFF
j_gene: TRBJ1-2; d_gene: .; abundance: few; v_gene: TRBV6-2/TRBV6-3; len: 16; CDR3nt: TGTGCCAGCAGTTACTTACGGGACATAGCTAACTATGGCTACACCTTC; CDR3aa: CASSYLRDIANYGYTF
j_gene: TRBJ1-3; d_gene: .; abundance: many; v_gene: TRBV7-2; len: 14; CDR3nt: TGTGCCAGCAGCTTAGCAGGTGGTCTGGACACCATATATTTT; CDR3aa: CASSLAGGLDTIYF
j_gene: TRBJ2-1; d_gene: .; abundance: many; v_gene: TRBV19; len: 16; CDR3nt: TGTGCCAGTAGTATAGGGGGCGGGGGCCCTTACAATGAGCAGTTCTTC; CDR3aa: CASSIGGGGPYNEQFF
j_gene: TRBJ2-1; d_gene: .; abundance: .; v_gene: TRBV6-1; len: 16; CDR3nt: TGTGCCAGCAGTGAAGTTCCGGCGGGGTCATACAATGAGCAGTTCTTC; CDR3aa: CASSEVPAGSYNEQFF
j_gene: TRBJ1-2; d_gene: .; abundance: .; v_gene: TRBV14; len: 18; CDR3nt: TGTGCCAGCAGCCTAGGCCAACCTATGAGCTATGGCTTCTATGGCTACACCTTC; CDR3aa: CASSLGQPMSYGFYGYTF
j_gene: TRBJ2-3; d_gene: .; abundance: few; v_gene: TRBV6-4; len: 15; CDR3nt: TGTGCCAGCAGTGACTCCCGTCTGGGCACAGATACGCAGTATTTT; CDR3aa: CASSDSRLGTDTQYF
j_gene: TRBJ1-2; d_gene: TRBD1; abundance: .; v_gene: TRBV5-5; len: 15; CDR3nt: TGTGCCAGCAGCTATGACAGGGGTCCCAACTATGGCTACACCTTC; CDR3aa: CASSYDRGPNYGYTF
j_gene: TRBJ2-5; d_gene: TRBD2; abundance: .; v_gene: TRBV3-1; len: 16; CDR3nt: TGTGCCAGCAGCCCCCTCCCGGGGGGAGCCCAAGAGACCCAGTACTTC; CDR3aa: CASSPLPGGAQETQYF
j_gene: TRBJ1-6; d_gene: .; abundance: .; v_gene: TRBV11-3; len: 14; CDR3nt: TGTGCCAGCAGCTTAGTAGGTGATAATTCACCCCTCCACTTT; CDR3aa: CASSLVGDNSPLHF
j_gene: TRBJ2-2; d_gene: .; abundance: .; v_gene: TRBV6-5; len: 16; CDR3nt: TGTGCCAGCAGCACCGGCTGGGGCCGTTACACCGGGGAGCTGTTTTTT; CDR3aa: CASSTGWGRYTGELFF
j_gene: TRBJ2-3; d_gene: .; abundance: .; v_gene: TRBV2; len: 15; CDR3nt: TGTGCCAGCAGTGTGGGTAGTCGGGGGACAGATACGCAGTATTTT; CDR3aa: CASSVGSRGTDTQYF
j_gene: TRBJ1-2; d_gene: TRBD1; abundance: .; v_gene: TRBV7-6; len: 15; CDR3nt: TGTGCCAGCAGCTTACATCCTGGACAGGGTAACGGCTACACCTTC; CDR3aa: CASSLHPGQGNGYTF
j_gene: TRBJ1-6; d_gene: .; abundance: .; v_gene: TRBV18; len: 12; CDR3nt: TGTGCCAGCTCAGATATGAGTACACTCCTCCACTTT; CDR3aa: CASSDMSTLLHF
j_gene: TRBJ2-3; d_gene: .; abundance: .; v_gene: TRBV7-9; len: 11; CDR3nt: TGTGCCCGCTGGTTGGGGGGTTTGCAGTATTTT; CDR3aa: CARWLGGLQYF
j_gene: TRBJ1-1; d_gene: .; abundance: few; v_gene: TRBV27; len: 15; CDR3nt: TGTGCCAGCAGCTCCGGAGAGGGTCCGAACACTGAAGCTTTCTTT; CDR3aa: CASSSGEGPNTEAFF
j_gene: TRBJ1-5; d_gene: .; abundance: .; v_gene: TRBV6-6; len: 15; CDR3nt: TGTGCCAGCAATTACGGTACTGAACGCGATCAGCCCCAGCATTTT; CDR3aa: CASNYGTERDQPQHF
j_gene: TRBJ2-2; d_gene: .; abundance: .; v_gene: TRBV4-2; len: 16; CDR3nt: TGTGCCAGCAGCCGAGAAGGCGGGGACTACACCGGGGAGCTGTTTTTT; CDR3aa: CASSREGGDYTGELFF
j_gene: TRBJ1-3; d_gene: .; abundance: .; v_gene: TRBV7-9; len: 17; CDR3nt: TGTGCCAGCAGCTTAGCGGCTGGCAGTCCAGGTGGAAACACCATATATTTT; CDR3aa: CASSLAAGSPGGNTIYF
j_gene: TRBJ1-1; d_gene: .; abundance: .; v_gene: TRBV2; len: 15; CDR3nt: TGTGCCAGCAGTGAAGAGTTAGGCAGGACCACTGAAGCTTTCTTT; CDR3aa: CASSEELGRTTEAFF
j_gene: TRBJ1-1; d_gene: .; abundance: .; v_gene: TRBV6-2/TRBV6-3; len: 11; CDR3nt: TGTGCCAGCAGGGATCCCCAGAAGGCTTTCTTT; CDR3aa: CASRDPQKAFF
j_gene: TRBJ2-7; d_gene: .; abundance: .; v_gene: TRBV12-3/TRBV12-4; len: 13; CDR3nt: TGTGCCAGCGGGATGGGCAGATTTTACGAGCAGTACTTC; CDR3aa: CASGMGRFYEQYF
j_gene: TRBJ2-7; d_gene: .; abundance: many; v_gene: TRBV7-9; len: 11; CDR3nt: TGTGCCAGCAGCTTCAACTACGAGCAGTACTTC; CDR3aa: CASSFNYEQYF
j_gene: TRBJ1-3; d_gene: .; abundance: few; v_gene: TRBV7-9; len: 18; CDR3nt: TGTGCCAGCAGCGTAGACACCCGGGACTTATACTCTGGAAACACCATATATTTT; CDR3aa: CASSVDTRDLYSGNTIYF
j_gene: TRBJ1-2; d_gene: .; abundance: few; v_gene: TRBV12-3/TRBV12-4; len: 15; CDR3nt: TGTGCCAGCAGTAACCGGGTCGCGTACCCTGGCGGCTACACCTTC; CDR3aa: CASSNRVAYPGGYTF
j_gene: TRBJ1-1; d_gene: .; abundance: .; v_gene: TRBV6-1; len: 16; CDR3nt: TGTGCCAGCAGTGAAGATGGGGGGGGAGGAAACACTGAAGCTTTCTTT; CDR3aa: CASSEDGGGGNTEAFF
j_gene: TRBJ2-3; d_gene: TRBD1; abundance: .; v_gene: TRBV20-1; len: 14; CDR3nt: TGCAGTGCCCCGGACAGGGGGCGGTGGGATACGCAGTATTTT; CDR3aa: CSAPDRGRWDTQYF
j_gene: TRBJ2-1; d_gene: .; abundance: many; v_gene: TRBV18; len: 15; CDR3nt: TGTGCCAGCTCACCCCGACACCTCTCCTACAATGAGCAGTTCTTC; CDR3aa: CASSPRHLSYNEQFF
j_gene: TRBJ2-1; d_gene: .; abundance: .; v_gene: TRBV7-6; len: 16; CDR3nt: TGTGCCAGCTGCCTCCGGGGTGGGAACTCCTACAATGAGCAGTTCTTC; CDR3aa: CASCLRGGNSYNEQFF
j_gene: TRBJ1-6; d_gene: TRBD1; abundance: few; v_gene: TRBV7-6; len: 15; CDR3nt: TGTGCCAGCAGCGTCCGGGACAGGGCGCTATCACCCCTCCACTTT; CDR3aa: CASSVRDRALSPLHF
j_gene: TRBJ1-5; d_gene: .; abundance: few; v_gene: TRBV6-1; len: 15; CDR3nt: TGTGCCAGCAGTGAAATGGGGGGAAGCAATCAGCCCCAGCATTTT; CDR3aa: CASSEMGGSNQPQHF
j_gene: TRBJ1-3; d_gene: .; abundance: .; v_gene: TRBV27; len: 15; CDR3nt: TGTGCCAGCAGTCCAGCGGGGGGCCTTCGGAACACCATATATTTT; CDR3aa: CASSPAGGLRNTIYF
j_gene: TRBJ2-5; d_gene: TRBD1; abundance: .; v_gene: TRBV12-3/TRBV12-4; len: 15; CDR3nt: TGTGCCAGCAGCCGGACAGGGGGCCTCCAAGAGACCCAGTACTTC; CDR3aa: CASSRTGGLQETQYF
j_gene: TRBJ2-7; d_gene: TRBD1; abundance: .; v_gene: TRBV27; len: 18; CDR3nt: TGTGCCAGCAGTTCAAAGGGACAGGGGGAGGGTGTGTTCTACGAGCAGTACTTC; CDR3aa: CASSSKGQGEGVFYEQYF
j_gene: TRBJ2-1; d_gene: TRBD2; abundance: .; v_gene: TRBV24-1; len: 17; CDR3nt: TGTGCCACCAGTGATTATCGGGGACTAGCGGGGGTCTATGAGCAGTTCTTC; CDR3aa: CATSDYRGLAGVYEQFF
j_gene: TRBJ2-1; d_gene: TRBD2; abundance: .; v_gene: TRBV5-1; len: 15; CDR3nt: TGCGCCAGCACTACTAGCGGGGGAGCGGGGAATGAGCAGTTCTTC; CDR3aa: CASTTSGGAGNEQFF
j_gene: TRBJ2-7; d_gene: TRBD1; abundance: .; v_gene: TRBV27; len: 15; CDR3nt: TGTGCCAGCAGCCCCGGACAGGGGGCCACCTACGAGCAGTACTTC; CDR3aa: CASSPGQGATYEQYF
j_gene: TRBJ1-6; d_gene: TRBD1; abundance: .; v_gene: TRBV2; len: 16; CDR3nt: TGTGTCAGCAGTGACAGGGCTAGCTCCTATAATTCACCCCTCCACTTT; CDR3aa: CVSSDRASSYNSPLHF
j_gene: TRBJ1-1; d_gene: .; abundance: few; v_gene: TRBV27; len: 20; CDR3nt: TGTGCCAGCAGTTTATCCACACGGATCCCTGTGGCCTCTTTGAACACTGAAGCTTTCTTT; CDR3aa: CASSLSTRIPVASLNTEAFF
j_gene: TRBJ1-1; d_gene: .; abundance: .; v_gene: TRBV16; len: 11; CDR3nt: TGTGCCAGCAGCCTCCACCCGGGGGCTTTCTTT; CDR3aa: CASSLHPGAFF
j_gene: TRBJ1-2; d_gene: .; abundance: few; v_gene: TRBV6-5; len: 13; CDR3nt: TGTGCCAGCAGTGAAGCCCCCCCAGGAGGCTACACCTTC; CDR3aa: CASSEAPPGGYTF
j_gene: TRBJ2-1; d_gene: .; abundance: many; v_gene: TRBV3-1; len: 12; CDR3nt: TGTGCCAGCAGCGACCCGGGGGTTGAGCAGTTCTTC; CDR3aa: CASSDPGVEQFF
j_gene: TRBJ2-4; d_gene: .; abundance: few; v_gene: TRBV11-3; len: 13; CDR3nt: TGTGCCAGCAGCTCCCCCCTTAGGGACATTCAGTACTTC; CDR3aa: CASSSPLRDIQYF
j_gene: TRBJ2-7; d_gene: .; abundance: few; v_gene: TRBV5-4; len: 14; CDR3nt: TGTGCCAGCAGCTTGGATCAATATCCCTACGAGCAGTACTTC; CDR3aa: CASSLDQYPYEQYF
j_gene: TRBJ1-1; d_gene: .; abundance: few; v_gene: TRBV27; len: 14; CDR3nt: TGTGCCAGTAGGGGTCAGGGGTCGAACACTGAAGCTTTCTTT; CDR3aa: CASRGQGSNTEAFF
j_gene: TRBJ2-1; d_gene: .; abundance: once; v_gene: TRBV7-3; len: 17; CDR3nt: TGTGCCAGCAGTCACGGGGGCGGGGGTGGACCTTACAATGAGCAGATCTTC; CDR3aa: CASSHGGGGGPYNEQIF
j_gene: TRBJ1-5; d_gene: .; abundance: .; v_gene: TRBV6-1; len: 13; CDR3nt: TGTGCCAGCAGACGAGGACAGAATCAGCCCCAGCATTTT; CDR3aa: CASRRGQNQPQHF
j_gene: TRBJ1-6; d_gene: .; abundance: few; v_gene: TRBV27; len: 14; CDR3nt: TGTGCCAGCAGTTATGGTCTGTATAATTCACCCCTCCACTTT; CDR3aa: CASSYGLYNSPLHF
j_gene: TRBJ2-1; d_gene: .; abundance: many; v_gene: TRBV6-2/TRBV6-3; len: 12; CDR3nt: TGTGCCAGCAGTGGGGAGGGGGATGAGCAGTTCTTC; CDR3aa: CASSGEGDEQFF
j_gene: TRBJ1-2; d_gene: .; abundance: .; v_gene: TRBV7-8; len: 16; CDR3nt: TGTGCCAGCAGCTTAATCCGGAGCGTCACTGTGATGGGCTACACCTTC; CDR3aa: CASSLIRSVTVMGYTF